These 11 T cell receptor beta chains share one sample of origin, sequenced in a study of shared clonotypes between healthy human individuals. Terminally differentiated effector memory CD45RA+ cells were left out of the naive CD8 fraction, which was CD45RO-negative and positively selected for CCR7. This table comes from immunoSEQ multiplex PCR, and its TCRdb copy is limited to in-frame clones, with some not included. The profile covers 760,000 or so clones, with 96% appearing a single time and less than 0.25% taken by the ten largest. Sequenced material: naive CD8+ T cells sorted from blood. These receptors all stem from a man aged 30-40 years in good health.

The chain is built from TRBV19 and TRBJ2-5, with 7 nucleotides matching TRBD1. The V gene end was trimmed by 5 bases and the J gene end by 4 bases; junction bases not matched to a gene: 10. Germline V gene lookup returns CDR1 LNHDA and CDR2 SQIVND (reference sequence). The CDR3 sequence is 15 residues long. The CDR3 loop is CASSAQGVLIETQYF. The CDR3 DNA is TGTGCCAGTAGTGCGCAGGGGGTGCTAATAGAGACCCAGTACTTC.

The CDR3 reads CASRRTGGDEKLFF. CDR3 DNA sequence: TGTGCCAGCAGGAGGACAGGGGGTGATGAAAAACTGTTTTTT. The genes are TRBV2 and TRBJ1-4; TRBD1 aligns across 10 bases. V dropped 6 bases and J dropped 6; count of bases not matched to a gene: 4. Germline values: CDR1 SNHLY, CDR2 FYNNEI. The CDR3 sequence is 14 residues long.

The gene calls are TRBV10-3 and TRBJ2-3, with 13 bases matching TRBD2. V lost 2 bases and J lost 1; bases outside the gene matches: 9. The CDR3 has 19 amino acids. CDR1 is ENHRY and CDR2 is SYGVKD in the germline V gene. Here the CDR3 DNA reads TGTGCCATCAGTGAGGTACTAGCGGGAGGGCCGCGGGGCACAGATACGCAGTATTTT. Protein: CAISEVLAGGPRGTDTQYF.

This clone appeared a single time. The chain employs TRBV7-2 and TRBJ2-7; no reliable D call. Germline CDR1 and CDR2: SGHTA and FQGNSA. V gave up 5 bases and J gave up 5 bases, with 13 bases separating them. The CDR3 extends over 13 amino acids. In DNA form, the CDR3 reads TGTGCCAGCAGCCCCCCAGGCTGGGACGAGCAGTACTTC. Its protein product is CASSPPGWDEQYF.

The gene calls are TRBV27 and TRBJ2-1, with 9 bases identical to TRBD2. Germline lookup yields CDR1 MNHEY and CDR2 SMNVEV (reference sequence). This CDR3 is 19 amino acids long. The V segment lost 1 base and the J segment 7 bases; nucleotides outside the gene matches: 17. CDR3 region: CASSLWREGIGGIKNEQFF. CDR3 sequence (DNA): TGTGCCAGCAGTTTATGGCGGGAGGGAATCGGAGGGATTAAAAATGAGCAGTTCTTC.

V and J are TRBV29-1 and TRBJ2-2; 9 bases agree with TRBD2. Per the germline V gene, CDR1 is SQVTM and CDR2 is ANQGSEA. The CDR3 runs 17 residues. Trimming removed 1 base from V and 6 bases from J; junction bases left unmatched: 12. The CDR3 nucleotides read TGCAGCGTTGAAGTGGCAGGTGGTATAGCGGGAGCCGGGGAGCTGTTTTTT. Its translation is CSVEVAGGIAGAGELFF.

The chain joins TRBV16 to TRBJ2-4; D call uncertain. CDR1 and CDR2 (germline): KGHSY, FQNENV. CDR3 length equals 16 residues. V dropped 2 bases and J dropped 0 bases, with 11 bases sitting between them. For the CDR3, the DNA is TGTGCCAGCAGCCAAAACCCAGGATTAGCCAAAAACATTCAGTACTTC. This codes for CASSQNPGLAKNIQYF.

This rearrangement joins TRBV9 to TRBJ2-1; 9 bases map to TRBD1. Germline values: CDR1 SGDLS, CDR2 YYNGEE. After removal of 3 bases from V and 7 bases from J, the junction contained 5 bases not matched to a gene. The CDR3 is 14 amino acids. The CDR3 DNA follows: TGTGCCAGCAGCGCGGACAGGGGTCGGAATGAGCAGTTCTTC. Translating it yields CASSADRGRNEQFF.

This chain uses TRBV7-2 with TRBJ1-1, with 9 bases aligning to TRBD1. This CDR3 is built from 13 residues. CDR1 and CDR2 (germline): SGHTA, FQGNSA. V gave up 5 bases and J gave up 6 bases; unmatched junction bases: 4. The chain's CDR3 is CASSQQGASEAFF. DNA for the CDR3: TGTGCCAGCAGCCAACAGGGGGCGTCTGAAGCTTTCTTT.

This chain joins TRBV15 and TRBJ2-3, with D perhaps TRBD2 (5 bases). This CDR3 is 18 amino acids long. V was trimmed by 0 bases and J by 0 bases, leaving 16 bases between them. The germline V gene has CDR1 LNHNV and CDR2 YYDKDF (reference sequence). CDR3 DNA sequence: TGTGCCACCAGCAGAGATTCGGAGCTAGCAGTTAGCACAGATACGCAGTATTTT. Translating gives CATSRDSELAVSTDTQYF.

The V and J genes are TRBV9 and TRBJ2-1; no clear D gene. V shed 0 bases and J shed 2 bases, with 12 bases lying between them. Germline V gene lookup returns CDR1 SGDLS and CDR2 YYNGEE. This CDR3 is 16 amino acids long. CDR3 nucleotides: TGTGCCAGCAGCGTAGAAGGTACAACAACCTACAATGAGCAGTTCTTC. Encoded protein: CASSVEGTTTYNEQFF.